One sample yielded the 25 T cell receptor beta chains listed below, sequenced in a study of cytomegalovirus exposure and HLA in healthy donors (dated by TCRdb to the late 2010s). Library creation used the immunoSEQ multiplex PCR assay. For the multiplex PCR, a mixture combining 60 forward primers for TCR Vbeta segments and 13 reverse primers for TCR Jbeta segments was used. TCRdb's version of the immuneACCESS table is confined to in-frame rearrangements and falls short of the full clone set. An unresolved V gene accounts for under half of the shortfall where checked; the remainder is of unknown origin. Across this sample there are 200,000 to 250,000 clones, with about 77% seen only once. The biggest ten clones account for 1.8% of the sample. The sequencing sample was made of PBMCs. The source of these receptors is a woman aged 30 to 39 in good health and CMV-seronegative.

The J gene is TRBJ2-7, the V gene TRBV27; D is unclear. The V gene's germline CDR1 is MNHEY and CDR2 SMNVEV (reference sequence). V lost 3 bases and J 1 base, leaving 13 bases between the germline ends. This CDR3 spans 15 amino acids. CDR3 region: CASSFSGIFSYEQYF. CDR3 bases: TGTGCCAGCAGTTTCTCGGGTATTTTTTCCTACGAGCAGTACTTC.

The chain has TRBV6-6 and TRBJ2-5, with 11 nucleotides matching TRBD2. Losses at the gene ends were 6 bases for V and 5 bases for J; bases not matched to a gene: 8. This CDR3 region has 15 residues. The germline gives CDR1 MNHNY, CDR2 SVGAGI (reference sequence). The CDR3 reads CASRLLAGEFETQYF. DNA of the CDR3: TGTGCCAGCAGGTTACTAGCGGGAGAATTTGAGACCCAGTACTTC.

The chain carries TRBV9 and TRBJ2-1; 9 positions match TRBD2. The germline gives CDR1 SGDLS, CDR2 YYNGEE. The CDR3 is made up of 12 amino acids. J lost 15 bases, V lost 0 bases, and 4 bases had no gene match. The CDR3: CASSVGAGGPFF. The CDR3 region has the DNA TGTGCCAGCAGCGTAGGGGCGGGGGGGCCGTTCTTC.

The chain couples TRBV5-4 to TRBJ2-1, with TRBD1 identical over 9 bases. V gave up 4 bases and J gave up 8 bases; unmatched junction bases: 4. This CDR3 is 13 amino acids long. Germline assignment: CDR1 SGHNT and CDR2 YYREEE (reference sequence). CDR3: CASSRTGADEQFF. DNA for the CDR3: TGTGCCAGCAGCAGGACAGGGGCGGATGAGCAGTTCTTC.

The chain's CDR3 is CASSLSAQGFTEAFF. DNA for the CDR3: TGTGCCAGCAGCTTGTCGGCGCAGGGATTCACTGAAGCTTTCTTT. The chain employs TRBV5-5 and TRBJ1-1, with D maybe TRBD1 (5 bases). The V end was cut by 1 base, the J end by 4 bases, with 14 bases between. This CDR3 has 15 residues. Germline assignment: CDR1 SGHKS and CDR2 YYEKEE (reference sequence).

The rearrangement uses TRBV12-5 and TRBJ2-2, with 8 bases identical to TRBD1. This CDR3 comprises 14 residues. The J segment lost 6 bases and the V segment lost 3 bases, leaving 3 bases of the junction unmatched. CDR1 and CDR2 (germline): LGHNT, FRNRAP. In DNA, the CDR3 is TGTGCTAGTGGTTTCCGACAGGGGTCCGGGGAGCTGTTTTTT. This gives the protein CASGFRQGSGELFF.

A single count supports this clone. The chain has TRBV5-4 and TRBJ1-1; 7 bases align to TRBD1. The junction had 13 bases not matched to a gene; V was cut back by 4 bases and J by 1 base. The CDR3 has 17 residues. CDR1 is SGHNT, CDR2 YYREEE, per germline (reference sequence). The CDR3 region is CASSPDRATLSNTEAFF. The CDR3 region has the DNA TGTGCCAGCAGCCCCGACAGGGCCACGCTTTCGAACACTGAAGCTTTCTTT.

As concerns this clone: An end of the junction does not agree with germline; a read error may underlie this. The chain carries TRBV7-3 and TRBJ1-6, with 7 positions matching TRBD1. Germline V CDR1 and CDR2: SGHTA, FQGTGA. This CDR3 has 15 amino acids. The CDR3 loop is CSSSSGQSYNSPLHF. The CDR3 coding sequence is TGTTCCAGCAGCTCGGGACAGAGCTATAATTCACCCCTCCACTTT.

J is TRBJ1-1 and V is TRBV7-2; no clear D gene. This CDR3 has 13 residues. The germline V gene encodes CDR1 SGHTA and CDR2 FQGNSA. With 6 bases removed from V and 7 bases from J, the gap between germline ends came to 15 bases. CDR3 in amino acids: CASSTLGRIEAFF. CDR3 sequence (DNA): TGTGCCAGCAGTACGCTCGGCAGGATTGAAGCTTTCTTT. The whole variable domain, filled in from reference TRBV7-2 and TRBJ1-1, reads GAGVSQSPSNKVTEKGKDVELRCDPISGHTALYWYRQSLGQGLEFLIYFQGNSAPDKSGLPSDRFSAERTGGSVSTLTIQRTQQEDSAVYLCASSTLGRIEAFFGQGTRLTVV.

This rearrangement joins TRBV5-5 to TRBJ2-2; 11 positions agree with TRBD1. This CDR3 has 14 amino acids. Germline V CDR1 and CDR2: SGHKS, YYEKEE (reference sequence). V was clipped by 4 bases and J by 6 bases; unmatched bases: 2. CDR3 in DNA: TGTGCCAGCAGCCTGGGACAGGGGGCCGGGGAGCTGTTTTTT. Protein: CASSLGQGAGELFF. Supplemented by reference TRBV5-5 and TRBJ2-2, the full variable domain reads DAGVTQSPTHLIKTRGQQVTLRCSPISGHKSVSWYQQVLGQGPQFIFQYYEKEERGRGNFPDRFSARQFPNYSSELNVNALLLGDSALYLCASSLGQGAGELFFGEGSRLTVL.

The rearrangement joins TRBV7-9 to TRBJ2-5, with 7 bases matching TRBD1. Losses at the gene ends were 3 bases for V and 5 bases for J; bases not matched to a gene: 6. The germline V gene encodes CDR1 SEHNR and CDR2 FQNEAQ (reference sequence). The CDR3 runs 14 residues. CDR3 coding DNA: TGTGCCAGCAGCTTCACAGGGGTCGGGGAGACCCAGTACTTC. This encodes CASSFTGVGETQYF.

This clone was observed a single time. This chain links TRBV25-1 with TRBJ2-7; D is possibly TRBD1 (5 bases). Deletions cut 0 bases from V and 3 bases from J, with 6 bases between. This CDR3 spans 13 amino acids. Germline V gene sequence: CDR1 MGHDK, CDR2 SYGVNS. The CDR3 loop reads CASSEYQGYEQYF. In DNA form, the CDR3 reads TGTGCCAGCAGTGAATATCAGGGCTACGAGCAGTACTTC.

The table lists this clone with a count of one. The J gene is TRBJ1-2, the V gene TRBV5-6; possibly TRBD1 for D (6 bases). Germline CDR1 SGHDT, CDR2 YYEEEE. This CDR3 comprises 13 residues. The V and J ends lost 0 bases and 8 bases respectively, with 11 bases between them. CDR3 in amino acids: CASSLVAGGGYTF. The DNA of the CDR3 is TGTGCCAGCAGCTTGGTAGCGGGGGGCGGCTACACCTTC.

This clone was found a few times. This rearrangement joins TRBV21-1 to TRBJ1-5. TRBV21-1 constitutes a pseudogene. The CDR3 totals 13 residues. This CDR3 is CASSPPFDQPQHF. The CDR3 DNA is TGTGCCAGCAGCCCCCCGTTCGATCAGCCCCAGCATTTT.

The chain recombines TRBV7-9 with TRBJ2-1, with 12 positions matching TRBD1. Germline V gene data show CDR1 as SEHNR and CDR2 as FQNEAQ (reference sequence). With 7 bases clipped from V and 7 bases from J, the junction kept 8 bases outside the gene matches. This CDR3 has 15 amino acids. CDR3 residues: CASTPGQGALNEQFF. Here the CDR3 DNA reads TGTGCCAGCACTCCGGGACAGGGGGCTCTGAATGAGCAGTTCTTC. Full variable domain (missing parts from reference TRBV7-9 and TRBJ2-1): DTGVSQNPRHKITKRGQNVTFRCDPISEHNRLYWYRQTLGQGPEFLTYFQNEAQLEKSRLLSDRFSAERPKGSFSTLEIQRTEQGDSAMYLCASTPGQGALNEQFFGPGTRLTVL.

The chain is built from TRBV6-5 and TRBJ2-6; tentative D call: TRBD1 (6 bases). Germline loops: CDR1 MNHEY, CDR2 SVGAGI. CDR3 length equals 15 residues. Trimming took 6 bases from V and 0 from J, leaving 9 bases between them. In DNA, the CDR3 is TGTGCCAGCAGACTGGACAGCTCTGGGGCCAACGTCCTGACTTTC. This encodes CASRLDSSGANVLTF.

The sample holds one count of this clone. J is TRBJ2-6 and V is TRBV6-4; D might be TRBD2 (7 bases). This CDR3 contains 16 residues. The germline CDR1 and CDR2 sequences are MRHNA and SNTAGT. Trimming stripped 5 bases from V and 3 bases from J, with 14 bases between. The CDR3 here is CASSLGGGLGANVLTF. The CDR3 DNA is TGTGCCAGCAGTCTAGGGGGGGGGCTTGGGGCCAACGTCCTGACTTTC.

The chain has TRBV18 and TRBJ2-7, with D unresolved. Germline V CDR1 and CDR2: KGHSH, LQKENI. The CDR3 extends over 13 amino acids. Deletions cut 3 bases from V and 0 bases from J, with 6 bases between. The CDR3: CASSPMSSYEQYF. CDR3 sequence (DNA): TGTGCCAGCTCACCCATGAGCTCCTACGAGCAGTACTTC.

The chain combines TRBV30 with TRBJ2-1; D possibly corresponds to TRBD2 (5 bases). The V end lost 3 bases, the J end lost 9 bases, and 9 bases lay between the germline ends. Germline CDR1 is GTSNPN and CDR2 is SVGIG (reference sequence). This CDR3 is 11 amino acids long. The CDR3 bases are TGTGCCTGGAGCCCCGGGATTGAGCAGTTCTTC. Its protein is CAWSPGIEQFF. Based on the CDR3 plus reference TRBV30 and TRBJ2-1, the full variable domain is SQTIHQWPATLVQPVGSPLSLECTVEGTSNPNLYWYRQAAGRGLQLLFYSVGIGQISSEVPQNLSASRPQDRQFILSSKKLLLSDSGFYLCAWSPGIEQFFGPGTRLTVL.

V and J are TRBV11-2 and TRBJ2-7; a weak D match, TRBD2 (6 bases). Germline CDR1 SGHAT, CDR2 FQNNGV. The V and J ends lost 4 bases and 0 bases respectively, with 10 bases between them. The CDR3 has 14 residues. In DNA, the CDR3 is TGTGCCAGCAGCTCATCTAGCGTCTCCTACGAGCAGTACTTC. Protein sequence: CASSSSSVSYEQYF.

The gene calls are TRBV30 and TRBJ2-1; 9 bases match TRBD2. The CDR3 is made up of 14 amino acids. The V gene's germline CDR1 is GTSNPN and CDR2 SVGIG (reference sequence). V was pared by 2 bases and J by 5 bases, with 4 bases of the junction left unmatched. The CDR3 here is CAWSRGGGDNEQFF. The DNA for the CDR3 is TGTGCCTGGAGTCGGGGCGGGGGGGACAATGAGCAGTTCTTC.

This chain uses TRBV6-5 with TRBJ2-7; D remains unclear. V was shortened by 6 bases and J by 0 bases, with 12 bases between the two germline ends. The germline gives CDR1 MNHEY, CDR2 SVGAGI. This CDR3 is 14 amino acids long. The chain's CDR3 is CASRPSAYSYEQYF. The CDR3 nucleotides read TGTGCCAGCAGACCAAGCGCCTACTCCTACGAGCAGTACTTC.

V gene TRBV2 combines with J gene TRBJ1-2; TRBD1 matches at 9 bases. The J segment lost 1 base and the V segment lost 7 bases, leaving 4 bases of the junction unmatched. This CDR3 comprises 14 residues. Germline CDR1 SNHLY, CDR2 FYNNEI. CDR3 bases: TGTGCCAGCACCAGGACAGGGGATAACTATGGCTACACCTTC. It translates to CASTRTGDNYGYTF.

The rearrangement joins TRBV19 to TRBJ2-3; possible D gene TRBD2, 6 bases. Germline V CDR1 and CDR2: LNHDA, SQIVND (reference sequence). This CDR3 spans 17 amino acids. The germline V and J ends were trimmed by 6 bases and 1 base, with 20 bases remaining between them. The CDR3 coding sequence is TGTGCCAGTAGCCCATTAGGGGCGGGGAAGGGCACAGATACGCAGTATTTT. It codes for CASSPLGAGKGTDTQYF. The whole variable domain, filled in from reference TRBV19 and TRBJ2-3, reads DGGITQSPKYLFRKEGQNVTLSCEQNLNHDAMYWYRQDPGQGLRLIYYSQIVNDFQKGDIAEGYSVSREKKESFPLTVTSAQKNPTAFYLCASSPLGAGKGTDTQYFGPGTRLTVL.

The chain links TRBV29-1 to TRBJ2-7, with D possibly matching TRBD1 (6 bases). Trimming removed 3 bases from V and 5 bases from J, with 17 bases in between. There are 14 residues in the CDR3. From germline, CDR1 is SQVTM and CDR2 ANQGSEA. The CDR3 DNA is TGCAGCGTTGAGGGGGCAGGAGAAGGGGACGAGCAGTACTTC. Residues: CSVEGAGEGDEQYF.